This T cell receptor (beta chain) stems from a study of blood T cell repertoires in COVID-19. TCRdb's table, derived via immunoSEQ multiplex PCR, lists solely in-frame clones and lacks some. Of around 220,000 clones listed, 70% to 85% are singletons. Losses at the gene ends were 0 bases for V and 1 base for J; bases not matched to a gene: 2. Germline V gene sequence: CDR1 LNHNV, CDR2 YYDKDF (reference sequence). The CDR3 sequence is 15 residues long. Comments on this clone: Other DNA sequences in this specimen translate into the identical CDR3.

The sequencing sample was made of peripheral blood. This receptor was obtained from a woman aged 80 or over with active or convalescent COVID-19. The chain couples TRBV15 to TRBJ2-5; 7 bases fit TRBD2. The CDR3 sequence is CATSRDGGGQETQYF. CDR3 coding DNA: TGTGCCACCAGCAGAGATGGGGGGGGCCAAGAGACCCAGTACTTC.